These 16 T cell receptor beta chains came from one sample sequenced in a study of identical twins. TCRdb re-called the 5' RACE reads through MiXCR, storing one row per CDR3 protein. The table records around 650,000 distinct CDR3 sequences, roughly 6.6% of them present only once. The same data also went into a second study, on yellow fever vaccine responses in identical twins.

The specimen was PBMCs. The receptors were sampled from a woman aged 18 to 35 in good health.

V is TRBV20-1 and J is TRBJ2-3, with no clear D. The CDR3 extends over 11 amino acids. Germline CDR1 is DFQATT and CDR2 is SNEGSKA (reference sequence). V lost 6 bases and J lost 6, with 10 bases in between. CDR3 residues: CSAVIRDTQYF. The CDR3 DNA is TGCAGTGCGGTAATACGCGATACGCAGTATTTT.

This clonotype was counted many times. The chain combines TRBV19 with TRBJ2-5; the match to TRBD2 covers 9 bases. Germline V gene sequence: CDR1 LNHDA, CDR2 SQIVND (reference sequence). V was pared by 6 bases and J by 2 bases, with 7 bases of the junction left unmatched. This CDR3 region has 15 residues. The CDR3 bases are TGTGCCAGTAGCCCTAGACTAGCGGCTCAAGAGACCCAGTACTTC. Amino acid sequence: CASSPRLAAQETQYF.

In its sample, this clonotype was seen a few times. This chain connects TRBV20-1 to TRBJ2-2; D may correspond to TRBD1 or TRBD2 (5 bases each). CDR1 DFQATT and CDR2 SNEGSKA come from the germline V gene (reference sequence). Trimming stripped 3 bases from V and 7 bases from J, with 15 bases between. This CDR3 contains 14 residues. The CDR3 bases are TGCAGTGCTAGTGCCCGGGGCTGGGGCGGGGAGCTGTTTTTT. Translated, it gives CSASARGWGGELFF.

This clonotype was detected only a few times. The chain couples TRBV19 to TRBJ2-3, with unresolved D. The CDR3 contains 13 residues. Between the trimmed V and J ends, which lost 4 bases and 3 bases, there was a span of 8 bases. The V gene's germline CDR1 is LNHDA and CDR2 SQIVND (reference sequence). Written as DNA, the CDR3 is TGTGCCAGTAGTACAACGGGTACAGATACGCAGTATTTT. It specifies CASSTTGTDTQYF.

This clonotype has ten or more counts. This rearrangement joins TRBV20-1 to TRBJ2-3, with 7 bases that match TRBD2. Germline V gene sequence: CDR1 DFQATT, CDR2 SNEGSKA (reference sequence). The CDR3 runs to 15 residues. After removal of 0 bases from V and 5 bases from J, the junction contained 8 bases not matched to a gene. The chain's CDR3 is CSARDGGSVGDTQYF. The CDR3 DNA reads TGCAGTGCTAGAGATGGCGGGAGTGTGGGAGATACGCAGTATTTT.

The chain is built from TRBV11-3 and TRBJ2-2; D possibly matches TRBD1 or TRBD2 (5 bases each). Germline CDR1 is SGHNT and CDR2 is YENEEA. Trimming shortened V by 2 bases and J by 3 bases, and 13 bases separated the two germline ends. The CDR3 extends over 16 amino acids. CDR3 sequence: CASSLRWGLDTGELFF. In DNA, the CDR3 is TGTGCCAGCAGCTTACGTTGGGGGTTAGACACCGGGGAGCTGTTTTTT.

This clonotype showed up just a few times. The V call is TRBV6-4, the J call TRBJ2-1; 9 bases are a match to TRBD1. CDR1 and CDR2 (germline): MRHNA, SNTAGT. With V trimmed by 3 bases and J by 8 bases, 2 bases remained unmatched. The CDR3 consists of 13 residues. CDR3: CASSEQGAHEQFF. The CDR3 nucleotides read TGTGCCAGCAGTGAACAGGGGGCCCATGAGCAGTTCTTC.

The table lists this clonotype with a few counts. The chain combines TRBV12-3 or TRBV12-4 with TRBJ1-3, with D possibly matching TRBD1 (5 bases). V lost 3 bases, J lost 4 bases, and 13 bases lay in between. The CDR3 sequence is 15 residues long. CDR3 sequence: CASSFIIGTGNTIYF. The CDR3 region has the DNA TGTGCCAGCAGTTTCATTATCGGGACCGGAAACACCATATATTTT.

This clonotype was observed many times. The gene calls are TRBV20-1 and TRBJ2-7, with a weak D call TRBD1 (5 bases). Germline lookup yields CDR1 DFQATT and CDR2 SNEGSKA (reference sequence). Trimming removed 2 bases from V and 0 bases from J, with 11 bases in between. The CDR3 covers 14 residues. CDR3 in amino acids: CSARSRTYSYEQYF. The CDR3 DNA reads TGCAGTGCTAGATCCAGGACATACTCCTACGAGCAGTACTTC.

This clonotype was detected ten times or more. V is TRBV5-1 and J is TRBJ2-3; possible D gene TRBD2, 6 bases. The CDR3 runs 16 residues. Trimming removed 4 bases from V and 3 bases from J, with 18 bases in between. In germline, CDR1 is SGHRS, CDR2 YFSETQ. For the CDR3, the DNA is TGCGCCAGCAGCCCCTCTACTAGCAGCGGTACAGATACGCAGTATTTT. Protein sequence: CASSPSTSSGTDTQYF.

This clonotype showed up just a few times. CDR3 sequence: CSARDNIQYF. CDR3 nucleotides: TGCAGTGCTAGAGATAACATTCAGTACTTC. The chain recombines TRBV20-1 with TRBJ2-4; D not resolved. The CDR3 sequence is 10 residues long. Looked up from germline, CDR1 is DFQATT and CDR2 is SNEGSKA (reference sequence). V lost 0 bases and J 7 bases, leaving 1 base between the germline ends.

The V gene is TRBV12-3 or TRBV12-4, the J gene TRBJ2-3; TRBD2 might be the D (5 bases). V lost 4 bases to trimming and J lost 6 bases, with 20 bases between them. The CDR3 contains 16 residues. The DNA of the CDR3 is TGTGCCAGCAGTTCGGGATCCAGCGGACCTCGGGATACGCAGTATTTT. Translated: CASSSGSSGPRDTQYF.

This clonotype has only a few counts. The chain carries TRBV20-1 and TRBJ2-1; 10 bases align to TRBD2. The trim removed 0 bases at V and 7 bases at J, leaving 6 bases unmatched. The CDR3 covers 15 residues. Germline CDR1 DFQATT, CDR2 SNEGSKA (reference sequence). CDR3 nucleotides: TGCAGTGCTAGAGATCCCAGCGGGGGGGCGAATGAGCAGTTCTTC. The encoded protein is CSARDPSGGANEQFF.

This clonotype was counted ten times or more. The genes are TRBV7-9 and TRBJ1-6, with D possibly TRBD1 on 6 matching bases. The V and J ends lost 1 base and 6 bases respectively, with 10 bases between them. The CDR3 covers 15 residues. Germline values: CDR1 SEHNR, CDR2 FQNEAQ (reference sequence). The CDR3 here is CASSLEGQINSPLHF. CDR3 DNA sequence: TGTGCCAGCAGCTTAGAGGGACAAATTAATTCACCCCTCCACTTT.

The V call is TRBV4-1, the J call TRBJ2-1; D possibly corresponds to TRBD2 (6 bases). The V gene lost 8 bases and the J gene lost 0 bases, with 11 bases spanning the gap. The CDR3 sequence is 14 residues long. The germline CDR1 and CDR2 sequences are MGHRA and YSYEKL. Written as DNA, the CDR3 is TGCGCCAGCGGGGCCGGGAGCTCCTACAATGAGCAGTTCTTC. Protein sequence: CASGAGSSYNEQFF.

This clonotype was observed at least ten times. This rearrangement joins TRBV27 to TRBJ2-1; 8 bases match TRBD2. The trim removed 0 bases at V and 1 base at J, leaving 8 bases unmatched. The CDR3 sequence is 18 residues long. The germline V gene encodes CDR1 MNHEY and CDR2 SMNVEV (reference sequence). Written as DNA, the CDR3 is TGTGCCAGCAGTTTATCCACCGTAGCGGGGAGTTCCTACAATGAGCAGTTCTTC. This translates into CASSLSTVAGSSYNEQFF.